One sample yielded the 3 T cell receptor beta chains listed below, sequenced in a study of T-cell memory formation after mild COVID-19 (dated by TCRdb to about 2021). The library was built by means of 5' RACE. For sequencing, an Illumina NovaSeq 6000 was employed. Through fastp at Q25 and MiXCR, TCRdb rebuilt clones from the public reads, retaining in-frame beta chains. Rows with a matching CDR3 protein are joined into one entry that keeps the most common DNA and genes. The sample table contains about 200,000 distinct CDR3 sequences; only one count was recorded for approximately 16% of them. In total, the top ten clones hold around 2.4% of the sample. Sequenced input: PBMCs or a T cell subset sorted from them (not recorded which). These receptors all come from an adult woman who had mild COVID-19 (a few samples of this study predate the infection). The sample titles of this study are shuffled in the database, so cell type and time point are left out; the donor was told from shared clones.

This clonotype was seen many times. The V and J genes are TRBV7-9 and TRBJ1-2, with D hard to call. The CDR3 length is 14 residues. Trimming removed 1 base from V and 2 bases from J, with 8 bases in between. Per the germline V gene, CDR1 is SEHNR and CDR2 is FQNEAQ (reference sequence). CDR3: CASSLGGGNYGYTF. In DNA, the CDR3 is TGTGCCAGCAGCTTAGGTGGAGGGAACTATGGCTACACCTTC.

The genes are TRBV7-2 and TRBJ2-7; D remains ambiguous. With 5 bases removed from V and 1 base from J, the gap between germline ends came to 9 bases. The CDR3 has 13 residues. Germline assignment: CDR1 SGHTA and CDR2 FQGNSA. As DNA, the CDR3 is TGTGCCAGCAGCCGATCCCCATCCTACGAGCAGTACTTC. Its translation: CASSRSPSYEQYF.

The chain carries TRBV12-3 or TRBV12-4 and TRBJ2-2, with 8 bases that match TRBD1. The CDR3 spans 16 residues. V lost 4 bases to trimming and J lost 5 bases; unmatched junction nucleotides: 9. CDR3 DNA: TGTGCCAGCAGTTGGGGCCAGGGGGCGCGAACCGGGGAGCTGTTTTTT. The encoded protein is CASSWGQGARTGELFF.